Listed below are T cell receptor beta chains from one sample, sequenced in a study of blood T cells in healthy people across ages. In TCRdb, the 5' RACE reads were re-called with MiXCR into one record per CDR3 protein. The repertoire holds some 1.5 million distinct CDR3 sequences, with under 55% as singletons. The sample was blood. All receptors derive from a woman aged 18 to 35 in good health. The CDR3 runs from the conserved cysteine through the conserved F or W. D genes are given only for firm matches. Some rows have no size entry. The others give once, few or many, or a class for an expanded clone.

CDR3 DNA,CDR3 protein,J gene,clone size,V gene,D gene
TGCAGCGTTGCTCCCTCGGGGGGGAGTCGTAATGAAGCTTTCTTT,CSVAPSGGSRNEAFF,TRBJ1-1,few,TRBV29-1,.
TGTGCCAGCAGCCGAGGCTACTCCTACAATGAGCAGTACTTC,CASSRGYSYNEQYF,TRBJ2-7,.,TRBV14,.
TGTGCCAGCAGTCTACTAGCGGGATGGGTCAATGAGCAGTTCTTC,CASSLLAGWVNEQFF,TRBJ2-1,few,TRBV6-2/TRBV6-3,TRBD2
TGTGCCAGCAGCTTAGGTGACAGGAGACAAGAGACCCAGTACTTC,CASSLGDRRQETQYF,TRBJ2-5,.,TRBV7-9,.
TGTGCCAGCAGTGAATACAGGCGGAATTTCGATCAGCCCCAGCATTTT,CASSEYRRNFDQPQHF,TRBJ1-5,.,TRBV2,.
TGTGCCAGCAGCACGGGACAGGGAAACAATGAGCAGTTCTTC,CASSTGQGNNEQFF,TRBJ2-1,.,TRBV5-6,TRBD1
TGTGCCAGCAGTCGAGGGGCACCCTACGAGCAGTACTTC,CASSRGAPYEQYF,TRBJ2-7,.,TRBV13,.
TGTGCCATCAGTGGCCCTTCCACAGGGGCCTACGAGCAGTACTTC,CAISGPSTGAYEQYF,TRBJ2-7,few,TRBV10-3,TRBD1
TGTGCCAGCAGCTTAGATGCCGACAGCAAGACCCAGTACTTC,CASSLDADSKTQYF,TRBJ2-5,.,TRBV7-2,.
TGCAGCGTGGGGACTAGCGGGAGAACAGATACGCAGTATTTT,CSVGTSGRTDTQYF,TRBJ2-3,.,TRBV29-1,TRBD2
TGTGCCAGCACAGTACTAGCGGGAGTGGCAGATGCGCAGTATTTT,CASTVLAGVADAQYF,TRBJ2-3,.,TRBV12-3/TRBV12-4,TRBD2
TGTGCCACTAGGATACAGCCGCGAGATGAGCAGTACTTC,CATRIQPRDEQYF,TRBJ2-7,.,TRBV6-2/TRBV6-3,.
TGTGCCAGCAGTTTGCGACTAGCACTGGTACAAGAGACCCAGTACTTC,CASSLRLALVQETQYF,TRBJ2-5,.,TRBV12-3/TRBV12-4,TRBD2
TGCAGTGCTTCCGACAGGCCCGATCAGCCCCAGCATTTT,CSASDRPDQPQHF,TRBJ1-5,.,TRBV20-1,.
TGCAGTGCTAGAGATTTCGGCAGGGGGCACGAAAAACTGTTTTTT,CSARDFGRGHEKLFF,TRBJ1-4,.,TRBV20-1,TRBD1
TGCGCCAGCAGCCAAAGGTTGGGACCACAAAAACTGTTTTTT,CASSQRLGPQKLFF,TRBJ1-4,.,TRBV4-1,.
TGCAGTGCTCCAAAGGACGGTAGCTCCTACAATGAGCAGTTCTTC,CSAPKDGSSYNEQFF,TRBJ2-1,.,TRBV20-1,.
TGTGCCAGCAGCTTAGTGGCCAAGTACAATGAGCAGTACTTC,CASSLVAKYNEQYF,TRBJ2-7,.,TRBV11-2,.